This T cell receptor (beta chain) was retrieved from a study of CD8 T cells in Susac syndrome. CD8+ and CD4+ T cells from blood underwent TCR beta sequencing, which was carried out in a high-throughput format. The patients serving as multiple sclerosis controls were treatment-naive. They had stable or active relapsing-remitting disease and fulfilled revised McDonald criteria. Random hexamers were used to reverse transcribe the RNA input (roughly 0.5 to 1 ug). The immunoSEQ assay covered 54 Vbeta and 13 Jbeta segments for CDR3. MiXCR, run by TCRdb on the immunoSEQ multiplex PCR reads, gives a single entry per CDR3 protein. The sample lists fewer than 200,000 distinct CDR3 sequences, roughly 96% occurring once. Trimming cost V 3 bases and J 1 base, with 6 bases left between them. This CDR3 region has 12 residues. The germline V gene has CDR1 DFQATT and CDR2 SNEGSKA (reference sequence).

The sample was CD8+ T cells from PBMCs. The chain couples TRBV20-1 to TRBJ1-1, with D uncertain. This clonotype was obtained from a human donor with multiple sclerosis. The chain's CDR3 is CSARFWNTEAFF. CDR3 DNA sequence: TGCAGTGCTAGGTTCTGGAACACTGAAGCTTTCTTT.